This entry concerns a single T cell receptor beta chain. Sample-barcoded 5' priming and a J-beta primer mix drove a second PCR of 7 to 11 cycles. TCRdb called the 5' RACE reads again in MiXCR, with one record for every CDR3 protein. The data contain under 750,000 distinct CDR3 sequences, more than 45% of them singletons. Germline V lookup: CDR1 MGHDK, CDR2 SYGVNS. This CDR3 has 12 residues. Trimming left V 3 bases short and J 5 bases short, with 7 bases between. This specimen belongs to a study of blood T cells in healthy people across ages. The source material was blood. This clonotype was obtained from an elderly man in good health. The chain uses TRBV25-1 and TRBJ1-1; D not resolved. CDR3: CASSDWGTEAFF. The CDR3 region has the DNA TGTGCCAGCAGTGATTGGGGAACTGAAGCTTTCTTT.